The 22 T cell receptor beta chains presented below share a single source sample, sequenced in a study of a mutant IDH1 vaccine in newly diagnosed glioma. Using immunoSEQ multiplex PCR, the repertoire was profiled, and TCRdb retains in-frame clones only, with some absent. This sample has tens of thousands of clones, with about four fifths found just once. This sample's time point: baseline, week 1 (first vaccination visit). Treatment denoted: pre-vaccination baseline after standard-of-care therapy. The sequencing used PBMCs, collected from a glioma patient treated with radiotherapy, temozolomide or both. The receptor set was obtained from a woman between 45 and 65 years old with glioma.

This chain joins TRBV27 and TRBJ1-6; no firm D call. This CDR3 spans 13 amino acids. Trimming left V 2 bases short and J 7 bases short, with 6 bases between. CDR1 MNHEY and CDR2 SMNVEV come from the germline V gene (reference sequence). The CDR3 reads CASSLQSNSPLHF. CDR3 bases: TGTGCCAGCAGTTTACAGTCAAATTCACCCCTCCACTTT.

V gene TRBV11-3 combines with J gene TRBJ2-7; D unclear. CDR3 length: 11 amino acids. V was cut by 2 bases and J by 7 bases, with 6 bases left in between. CDR1 SGHNT and CDR2 YENEEA come from the germline V gene. The CDR3 region has the DNA TGTGCCAGCAGCTTAATCGGGGAGCAGTACTTC. Its protein is CASSLIGEQYF.

V gene TRBV6-5 combines with J gene TRBJ1-3, with TRBD1 identical over 7 bases. Germline V gene lookup returns CDR1 MNHEY and CDR2 SVGAGI. J was trimmed by 4 bases and V by 7 bases; bases with no gene match: 4. The CDR3 covers 13 residues. DNA for the CDR3: TGTGCCAGCACTCGGGGACAGGGAAACACCATATATTTT. Translated: CASTRGQGNTIYF.

The chain couples TRBV13 to TRBJ1-1; possibly TRBD1 for D (5 bases). Trimming removed 3 bases from V and 3 bases from J, with 20 bases in between. The germline CDR1 and CDR2 sequences are PRHDT and FYEKMQ (reference sequence). There are 17 residues in the CDR3. For the CDR3, the DNA is TGTGCCAGCAGCTTTCTGACTAAACAGGCAATGGACACTGAAGCTTTCTTT. Encoded protein: CASSFLTKQAMDTEAFF.

Points on this clone: The junction shows a germline mismatch at one end, possibly a read error. The genes are TRBV7-7 and TRBJ2-5; 7 bases align to TRBD2. The V gene's germline CDR1 is SSHAT and CDR2 FNYEAQ (reference sequence). The CDR3 loop spans 15 amino acids. CDR3 nucleotide sequence: TGTGCTAGCAGCTTAAGGTCTAGCGGACAAGAGACCCAGTACTTC. As protein: CASSLRSSGQETQYF.

The rearrangement uses TRBV7-8 and TRBJ2-5; no clear D gene. The CDR3 loop spans 17 amino acids. Germline loops: CDR1 SGHVS, CDR2 FQNEAQ. V gave up 5 bases and J gave up 5 bases, with 24 bases separating them. The CDR3: CASSPPGGITQWETQYF. CDR3 bases: TGTGCCAGCAGCCCCCCTGGCGGCATTACACAATGGGAGACCCAGTACTTC.

V gene TRBV19 combines with J gene TRBJ1-5; possibly TRBD1 for D (6 bases). Germline CDR1 LNHDA, CDR2 SQIVND (reference sequence). The CDR3 runs to 14 residues. Trimming pared 8 bases from V and 7 bases from J, leaving 18 bases between. The CDR3 nucleotides read TGTGCCAGTTGGGGGCCAGGGGAAGGCCAGCCCCAGCATTTT. Translation: CASWGPGEGQPQHF.

This clone was counted only a few times. The gene calls are TRBV10-2 and TRBJ1-1; 7 bases match TRBD1. The V segment lost 0 bases and the J segment 4 bases; nucleotides outside the gene matches: 5. The CDR3 totals 15 residues. The V gene's germline CDR1 is WSHSY and CDR2 SAAADI. The CDR3 protein is CASSESRDSGTEAFF. DNA for the CDR3: TGCGCCAGCAGTGAGTCCCGGGACAGTGGCACTGAAGCTTTCTTT.

The rearrangement joins TRBV5-1 to TRBJ1-4; D remains ambiguous. The CDR3 spans 14 residues. V lost 0 bases, J lost 5 bases, and 8 bases lay in between. Germline CDR1 reads SGHRS; CDR2 reads YFSETQ. The CDR3 region has the DNA TGCGCCAGCAGCTTGGGAGGGTCGAATGAAAAACTGTTTTTT. Its protein product is CASSLGGSNEKLFF. Full variable domain (missing parts from reference TRBV5-1 and TRBJ1-4): KAGVTQTPRYLIKTRGQQVTLSCSPISGHRSVSWYQQTPGQGLQFLFEYFSETQRNKGNFPGRFSGRQFSNSRSEMNVSTLELGDSALYLCASSLGGSNEKLFFGSGTQLSVL.

The chain links TRBV20-1 to TRBJ1-5; D gene unclear. The CDR3 covers 11 residues. Germline CDR1 reads DFQATT; CDR2 reads SNEGSKA (reference sequence). Trimming removed 5 bases at V and 3 bases at J, with 5 bases between. The DNA for the CDR3 is TGCAGTGCTTCCCTCAATCAGCCCCAGCATTTT. Protein sequence: CSASLNQPQHF.

This sequence joins TRBV5-1 and TRBJ1-4; 12 positions match TRBD1. J was trimmed by 6 bases and V by 7 bases; bases with no gene match: 10. There are 16 residues in the CDR3. CDR1 and CDR2 from the germline V gene are SGHRS and YFSETQ. DNA of the CDR3: TGCGCCAGCTCCCGGGACAGGGGGCGGGAGGATGAAAAACTGTTTTTT. Its translation: CASSRDRGREDEKLFF.

This clone has more than one count but fewer than ten. The same CDR3 arises from other DNA sequences in this sample as well. The genes are TRBV5-4 and TRBJ2-7, with D uncertain. Trimming removed 5 bases at V and 1 base at J, with 4 bases between. This CDR3 has 11 residues. Germline loops: CDR1 SGHNT, CDR2 YYREEE (reference sequence). The CDR3 loop is CASSSSYEQYF. CDR3 bases: TGTGCCAGCAGTTCATCCTACGAGCAGTACTTC.

This rearrangement joins TRBV15 to TRBJ2-5; 7 nucleotides line up with TRBD1. Unmatched junction bases numbered 7, after V lost 1 base and J lost 5 bases. This CDR3 is built from 15 residues. Germline assignment: CDR1 LNHNV and CDR2 YYDKDF (reference sequence). In DNA, the CDR3 is TGTGCCACCAGCAGAGCTACAGGGGCTTGGGAGACCCAGTACTTC. It encodes CATSRATGAWETQYF.

This clone was detected a few times. The genes are TRBV7-9 and TRBJ2-5; 11 bases align to TRBD2. The CDR3 length is 17 residues. Germline CDR1 is SEHNR and CDR2 is FQNEAQ (reference sequence). V was pared by 4 bases and J by 2 bases, with 9 bases of the junction left unmatched. In DNA, the CDR3 is TGTGCCAGCAGCTCTCCCTTTAGCGGGGGGGATCAAGAGACCCAGTACTTC. Its translation: CASSSPFSGGDQETQYF.

The CDR3 region is CASSLEGRLYGYTF. The CDR3 DNA is TGTGCCAGCAGCTTAGAAGGGAGACTCTATGGCTACACCTTC. This chain joins TRBV7-2 and TRBJ1-2; D is uncertain. CDR1 is SGHTA, CDR2 FQGNSA, per germline. V was trimmed by 1 base and J by 4 bases, leaving 10 bases between them. This CDR3 has 14 amino acids. Combining the CDR3 with reference TRBV7-2 and TRBJ1-2 gives the whole variable domain GAGVSQSPSNKVTEKGKDVELRCDPISGHTALYWYRQSLGQGLEFLIYFQGNSAPDKSGLPSDRFSAERTGGSVSTLTIQRTQQEDSAVYLCASSLEGRLYGYTFGSGTRLTVV.

J is TRBJ1-1 and V is TRBV7-2; 8 bases map to TRBD1. Per the germline V gene, CDR1 is SGHTA and CDR2 is FQGNSA. The V and J ends lost 5 bases and 2 bases, in that order; junction bases with no gene match: 7. The CDR3 covers 15 residues. The CDR3 reads CASSPRQGINTEAFF. In DNA, the CDR3 is TGTGCCAGCAGCCCGAGACAGGGGATAAACACTGAAGCTTTCTTT.

The J gene is TRBJ2-3, the V gene TRBV27; D remains unclear. The CDR3 is 11 amino acids. Germline CDR1 reads MNHEY; CDR2 reads SMNVEV (reference sequence). Between the trimmed V and J ends, which lost 6 bases and 4 bases, there was a span of 5 bases. The CDR3: CASRRSDTQYF. DNA of the CDR3: TGTGCCAGCAGACGCTCAGATACGCAGTATTTT.

This sequence joins TRBV5-1 and TRBJ2-7; D is undetermined. From germline, CDR1 is SGHRS and CDR2 YFSETQ. This CDR3 spans 14 amino acids. Deletions cut 0 bases from V and 5 bases from J, with 12 bases between. The CDR3 spells CASSLGAAVDEQYF. In nucleotides, the CDR3 is TGCGCCAGCAGCTTGGGAGCAGCAGTGGACGAGCAGTACTTC.

The V gene is TRBV28, the J gene TRBJ1-5, with TRBD1 matching 10 bases. Germline V gives CDR1 MDHEN, CDR2 SYDVKM. This CDR3 contains 16 residues. V shed 4 bases, J shed 4 bases, and the junction held 7 bases outside the gene matches. CDR3 sequence (DNA): TGTGCCAGCAGTTACTTCGGACAGGGGGGGAATCAGCCCCAGCATTTT. This sequence encodes CASSYFGQGGNQPQHF.

The CDR3 sequence: CASTGGGPLRELFF. The CDR3 region has the DNA TGTGCCAGCACCGGCGGGGGGCCGTTAAGGGAGCTGTTTTTT. The V and J genes are TRBV28 and TRBJ2-2; TRBD2 aligns across 8 bases. This CDR3 contains 14 residues. The junction had 10 bases not matched to a gene; V was cut back by 7 bases and J by 9 bases. Germline values: CDR1 MDHEN, CDR2 SYDVKM.

This clone was picked up one time. The chain combines TRBV19 with TRBJ1-2; no clear D gene. The CDR3 runs to 14 residues. Germline CDR1 reads LNHDA; CDR2 reads SQIVND (reference sequence). V dropped 1 base and J dropped 4 bases, with 10 bases sitting between them. CDR3 DNA: TGTGCCAGTAGTATAGGTGACGGAGCCTATGGCTACACCTTC. Residues: CASSIGDGAYGYTF.

The V gene is TRBV5-1, the J gene TRBJ2-2; no clear D. V was cut by 1 base and J by 5 bases, with 6 bases left in between. CDR3 length: 13 residues. CDR1 and CDR2 (germline): SGHRS, YFSETQ. The chain's CDR3 is CASSLSQTGELFF. In DNA form, the CDR3 reads TGCGCCAGCAGCTTGAGTCAGACCGGGGAGCTGTTTTTT.